This T cell receptor (beta chain) was identified during a study of T cells in Graves' hyperthyroidism and ophthalmopathy (dated by TCRdb to between 2017 and 2020). In terms of the full investigation: Peripheral blood samples were taken at initial diagnosis, before any treatment was given. A discovery cohort of about 96 patients, 43 with Graves' ophthalmopathy and 55 to 65 with stable Graves' hyperthyroidism, was used to find distinguishing TCR V-J signatures. An independent validation cohort of 18 to 20 hyperthyroidism patients and 17 patients who later progressed to ophthalmopathy tested prospective prediction of ophthalmopathy. The 100 or so discovery patients were randomly split 7:3 into training and test sets. The paper describes TCR Vbeta CDR3 sequencing of more than 120 peripheral blood samples, made up of about 40 ophthalmopathy patients, 70 to 80 hyperthyroidism patients and 17 progressor patients. Once sampling was done, hyperthyroidism patients were given methimazole at a starting dose of 30 mg daily, whereas ophthalmopathy patients were given high-dose intravenous methylprednisolone. In addition, the study compared T-cell repertoires in thyroid tissue and in blood from six Graves' hyperthyroidism patients. The full study reports these points: A model built on a 13 V-J signature distinguished ophthalmopathy from stable hyperthyroidism, reaching 87.88% sensitivity and 81.08% specificity in cross-validation and 80%/75% in testing. Sample size was not statistically predetermined, and investigators were not blinded to group allocation. Most expanded thyroid clonotypes (frequency above 0.001) were also detected in blood, a finding suggesting that blood repertoires may reflect thyroid immune responses. In validation, the model predicted progression to ophthalmopathy with over 60% sensitivity and approximately 74% specificity, a median of around six months before onset.

The TCR beta CDR3 regions were amplified from RNA transcripts. For the first round of RT-PCR on the TCR CDR3, the HTBI primer set was used together with the Qiagen OneStep RT-PCR kit. The libraries were constructed in a second round of multiplex PCR and then size-selected and purified. The libraries were sequenced on an Illumina HiSeq2000 using paired-end 100 bp reads. For the original study's pipeline: Raw data were processed with SOAPnuke, discarding reads with adapters, uncalled bases, mean Phred below 15, or no exact constant-primer or identifier match. COPE v1.2.5 was used to merge high-quality paired reads, and clonotypes were defined as unique nucleotide sequences. MiTCR v1.1 was used to align clonotypes to the IMGT TRBV, TRBD and TRBJ reference segments. Analysis was restricted to V-J combinations with a frequency above 0.0001, which covered roughly 99% of repertoires. The TCS score was defined as F50 (clonal expansion) divided by E x V (chaos), with BLOSUM62-based TCRdist calculated between CDR3 peptides within each V-J. Welch's t-statistics and random forest reduced several hundred V-J features to 10 to 15, which were used in a naive Bayes classifier (R e1071). TCRdb reprocessing: public reads trimmed at Q25 with fastp, clones called with MiXCR, in-frame beta chains kept. One record per CDR3 amino acid sequence lists the most common genes and DNA. None of the V and J calls come from the authors' own analysis; TCRdb made them. The sample includes more than 500,000 distinct CDR3 sequences, with about 16% observed a single time. The biggest ten clones account for 25% to 30% of the sample.

The CDR3, from cysteine to phenylalanine, totals 14 residues. The kept DNA is CDR3 alone, 42 bases in frame from the first base. The germline V gene (reference sequence) sets CDR1 to LGHDT and CDR2 to YNNKEL. V was cut back by 4 bases and J by 10 bases, leaving a gap of 18 bases between them. This clonotype was counted many times. There is no known antigen for this receptor. No base-level quality is on record; no much larger clone is a single base apart. In the ophthalmopathy patients, disease was moderately to severely active, with a Clinical Activity Score of 3 or more, a NOSPECS grade of 4 or more, and a duration of less than 3 months. The study excluded patients with uncontrolled infections, other autoimmune diseases, pregnancy or lactation. Clinical symptoms, serum thyroxine and TRAb, thyroid ultrasound, and orbital computed tomography formed the basis for the diagnoses. Ficoll-Paque density gradient centrifugation was used to isolate PBMCs from around 9.1 ml of fresh peripheral blood. Trizol reagent was used to extract total RNA, and RNA quality was then checked on an Agilent 2100 Bioanalyzer.

Sequencing input: blood. The sequence is built from TRBV3-1 and TRBJ2-3; the D gene lacks a confident call. The TCR sequence derives from a woman aged 25 to 39 with Graves' ophthalmopathy. The nucleotide sequence is given as TGTGCCAGCAGCCCCCCGAGGCGATATCGGGCGCAGTATTTT. This yields the protein CASSPPRRYRAQYF.